These T cell receptor beta chains were read from a single sample in a study of shared clonotypes between healthy human individuals. Only in-frame clones appear in the TCRdb table, and some are missing; sequencing was by immunoSEQ multiplex PCR. This table has fewer than 2.5 million clones, 93% appearing once. Sequenced input: naive CD4+ T cells from PBMCs. Receptors originate from a young man in good health. Some clones in this sample may be carry-over from other donors' samples. Both conserved end residues are part of each CDR3. D genes are given only for firm matches. Clone size is not always given. Where it is, it says once, few, many or a class for expanded clones.

len | d_gene | abundance | j_gene | v_gene | CDR3aa | CDR3nt
14 | TRBD1 | . | TRBJ1-1 | TRBV29-1 | CSVEGLTGITEAFF | TGCAGCGTTGAAGGTCTGACAGGGATCACTGAAGCTTTCTTT
18 | . | . | TRBJ2-1 | TRBV28 | CASSSSDLRQSSYNEQFF | TGTGCCAGCAGTTCTAGCGACCTGAGACAAAGCTCCTACAATGAGCAGTTCTTC
13 | TRBD1 | . | TRBJ2-2 | TRBV6-1 | CAGNRGNTGELFF | TGTGCCGGAAACAGGGGGAACACCGGGGAGCTGTTTTTT
13 | . | . | TRBJ2-7 | TRBV21-1 | CASSKGWNYEQYF | TGTGCCAGCAGCAAAGGATGGAACTACGAGCAGTACTTC
15 | TRBD1 | . | TRBJ2-3 | TRBV9 | CASSVVGTGLDTQYF | TGTGCCAGCAGCGTAGTCGGGACAGGGCTGGATACGCAGTATTTT
13 | . | . | TRBJ1-4 | TRBV19 | CASSLGQFEKLFF | TGTGCCAGTAGCCTCGGACAATTTGAAAAACTGTTTTTT
14 | TRBD1 | once | TRBJ2-5 | TRBV5-1 | CASSSGTDQETQYF | TGCGCCAGCAGCTCCGGGACAGATCAAGAGACCCAGTACTTC
14 | . | . | TRBJ1-4 | TRBV28 | CASTSGWAGEKLFF | TGTGCCAGCACCTCCGGTTGGGCCGGGGAAAAACTGTTTTTT
14 | TRBD1 | . | TRBJ1-4 | TRBV6-5 | CASSRTGYSEKLFF | TGTGCCAGCAGTCGGACAGGGTATAGTGAAAAACTGTTTTTT
14 | . | . | TRBJ1-2 | TRBV5-1 | CASSPQAEGYGYTF | TGCGCCAGCAGCCCCCAAGCTGAGGGCTATGGCTACACCTTC
14 | . | . | TRBJ2-5 | TRBV19 | CASTDDRNQETQYF | TGTGCCAGTACCGACGACAGGAACCAAGAGACCCAGTACTTC
14 | . | . | TRBJ2-2 | TRBV10-1 | CASSDNGYTGELFF | TGCGCCAGCAGTGATAACGGATACACCGGGGAGCTGTTTTTT
13 | . | once | TRBJ1-2 | TRBV10-3 | CAISVSAEDGYTF | TGTGCCATCAGCGTCTCGGCCGAGGATGGCTACACCTTC
15 | . | . | TRBJ2-1 | TRBV10-1 | CASIDGGHNRNEQFF | TGCGCCAGCATCGATGGCGGACACAACCGGAATGAGCAGTTCTTC
17 | TRBD2 | . | TRBJ2-3 | TRBV9 | CASSPRQSAGVGDTQYF | TGTGCCAGCAGCCCACGACAATCCGCGGGAGTTGGAGATACGCAGTATTTT
14 | . | . | TRBJ1-2 | TRBV18 | CASSPAGKDYGYTF | TGTGCCAGCTCACCTGCCGGAAAGGACTATGGCTACACCTTC
13 | . | . | TRBJ1-1 | TRBV5-4 | CASSLAVDPEAFF | TGTGCCAGCAGCTTGGCCGTGGACCCTGAAGCTTTCTTT
15 | TRBD2 | . | TRBJ2-1 | TRBV9 | CASSVGLAGGYEQFF | TGTGCCAGCAGCGTTGGACTAGCGGGAGGATATGAGCAGTTCTTC
16 | . | . | TRBJ2-1 | TRBV11-2 | CASSFFSRRTYNEQFF | TGTGCCAGCAGTTTCTTTTCCCGCCGCACATACAATGAGCAGTTCTTC
14 | TRBD1 | . | TRBJ2-2 | TRBV9 | CASSADRGAGELFF | TGTGCCAGCAGCGCCGACAGGGGCGCCGGGGAGCTGTTTTTT
15 | TRBD2 | once | TRBJ2-3 | TRBV7-3 | CASSLKREGTDTQYF | TGTGCCAGCAGCCTCAAGCGGGAGGGTACAGATACGCAGTATTTT
15 | . | . | TRBJ2-1 | TRBV5-4 | CASSLSEDYHNEQFF | TGTGCCAGCAGCTTGTCCGAGGACTATCACAATGAGCAGTTCTTC
14 | . | few | TRBJ1-5 | TRBV7-9 | CASSLSGGDQPQHF | TGTGCCAGCAGCTTATCGGGGGGAGATCAGCCCCAGCATTTT
14 | TRBD2 | . | TRBJ2-3 | TRBV7-2 | CASRRGGVEDTQYF | TGTGCCAGCAGACGCGGGGGGGTCGAGGATACGCAGTATTTT
15 | . | . | TRBJ2-7 | TRBV5-5 | CASSLVVVAGTEQYF | TGTGCCAGCAGCTTGGTGGTGGTAGCAGGGACCGAGCAGTACTTC
12 | . | . | TRBJ1-3 | TRBV6-5 | CASISYGNTIYF | TGTGCCAGCATCTCCTATGGAAACACCATATATTTT
14 | . | few | TRBJ1-5 | TRBV18 | CASSPGASNQPQHF | TGTGCCAGCTCACCTGGAGCGAGCAATCAGCCCCAGCATTTT
16 | . | once | TRBJ1-1 | TRBV28 | CASSLGGGGVNTEAFF | TGTGCCAGCAGTTTGGGGGGAGGAGGGGTGAACACTGAAGCTTTCTTT
19 | . | . | TRBJ1-5 | TRBV7-6 | CASRSRVTSKKNSNQPQHF | TGTGCCAGCAGGAGCAGAGTAACTTCAAAGAAAAATAGCAATCAGCCCCAGCATTTT
12 | . | few | TRBJ1-2 | TRBV28 | CASSLRTDGYTF | TGTGCCAGCAGTTTACGGACAGATGGCTACACCTTC
18 | TRBD2 | . | TRBJ2-3 | TRBV28 | CASSQLAGVITSTDTQYF | TGTGCCAGCAGCCAACTAGCGGGAGTGATTACTAGCACAGATACGCAGTATTTT
17 | . | . | TRBJ1-3 | TRBV9 | CASSGGRFWTAGNTIYF | TGTGCCAGCAGCGGTGGTCGCTTTTGGACGGCTGGAAACACCATATATTTT
14 | . | . | TRBJ1-1 | TRBV2 | CDSTLQGAGTEAFF | TGTGACTCGACGCTTCAGGGTGCGGGCACTGAAGCTTTCTTC
14 | . | . | TRBJ2-7 | TRBV6-1 | CASLTQTRAGEQYF | TGTGCCAGCCTTACTCAGACCAGGGCTGGAGAGCAGTACTTC
16 | TRBD2 | . | TRBJ2-1 | TRBV7-9 | CASSLGGTGRLAGEFF | TGTGCCAGCAGCTTAGGAGGGACAGGGAGACTAGCGGGAGAGTTCTTC
14 | TRBD1 | . | TRBJ2-2 | TRBV19 | CASIDRGRTGELFF | TGTGCCAGTATCGACAGGGGGCGCACCGGGGAGTTGTTTTTT
14 | . | . | TRBJ1-5 | TRBV28 | CASSSPSWNQPQHF | TGTGCCAGCAGTTCCCCGAGTTGGAATCAGCCCCAGCATTTT
13 | . | once | TRBJ2-2 | TRBV5-1 | CASSPEWGGELFF | TGCGCCAGCAGCCCGGAGTGGGGCGGGGAGCTGTTTTTT
14 | . | . | TRBJ2-7 | TRBV5-1 | CASSLELGTYEQYF | TGCGCCAGCAGCTTGGAGTTGGGCACCTACGAGCAGTACTTC
15 | . | . | TRBJ2-1 | TRBV5-1 | CASSRGTQGSYEQFF | TGCGCCAGCAGCAGGGGGACTCAGGGGAGCTATGAGCAGTTCTTC
14 | TRBD1 | . | TRBJ1-2 | TRBV28 | CASSPGQAIYGYTF | TGTGCCAGCAGCCCGGGACAGGCCATCTATGGCTACACCTTC
19 | TRBD1 | . | TRBJ2-5 | TRBV27 | CASSKLGQGGNVYQETQYF | TGTGCCAGCAGTAAACTCGGACAGGGGGGGAATGTGTACCAAGAGACCCAGTACTTC
12 | . | . | TRBJ1-1 | TRBV28 | CASSVLLTEAFF | TGTGCCAGTAGTGTCCTGCTTACTGAAGCTTTCTTT
15 | . | once | TRBJ2-6 | TRBV7-3 | CASSLTRTGANVLTF | TGTGCCAGCAGCTTAACCCGTACTGGGGCCAACGTCCTGACTTTC
15 | TRBD2 | . | TRBJ2-1 | TRBV18 | CASSPSLAVYNEQFF | TGTGCCAGCTCACCGTCACTAGCGGTATACAATGAGCAGTTCTTC
12 | . | . | TRBJ1-3 | TRBV6-5 | CASRGSGNTIYF | TGTGCCAGCCGGGGGTCTGGAAACACCATATATTTT
15 | TRBD2 | . | TRBJ2-1 | TRBV5-1 | CASSSTSGRVNEQFF | TGCGCCAGCAGCTCCACTAGCGGGAGGGTCAATGAGCAGTTCTTC
15 | TRBD1 | . | TRBJ2-5 | TRBV7-3 | CASSLGQGIQETQYF | TGTGCCAGCAGCTTAGGACAGGGCATCCAAGAGACCCAGTACTTC
17 | TRBD1 | . | TRBJ2-3 | TRBV11-2 | CASSLGYRGSGTDTQYF | TGTGCCAGCAGCTTAGGATACAGGGGGTCGGGCACAGATACGCAGTATTTT
13 | . | . | TRBJ1-2 | TRBV19 | CASSLTGASGYTF | TGTGCCAGTAGTCTCACGGGAGCGTCGGGCTACACCTTC
16 | TRBD1 | . | TRBJ1-1 | TRBV7-3 | CASSPRDRDQDTEAFF | TGTGCCAGCAGCCCCAGGGACAGGGACCAGGACACTGAAGCTTTCTTT
15 | TRBD2 | . | TRBJ2-3 | TRBV7-3 | CASSLGPSGGNTQYF | TGTGCCAGCAGCTTAGGTCCTAGCGGGGGGAATACGCAGTATTTT
21 | TRBD2 | . | TRBJ2-1 | TRBV30 | CAWSGLLGLAGRVVSYNEQFF | TGTGCCTGGAGTGGGCTTTTAGGACTAGCGGGAAGGGTTGTCTCCTACAATGAGCAGTTCTTC
14 | TRBD1 | . | TRBJ1-1 | TRBV28 | CATSGTGRNTEAFF | TGTGCCACATCCGGGACAGGGAGGAACACTGAAGCTTTCTTT